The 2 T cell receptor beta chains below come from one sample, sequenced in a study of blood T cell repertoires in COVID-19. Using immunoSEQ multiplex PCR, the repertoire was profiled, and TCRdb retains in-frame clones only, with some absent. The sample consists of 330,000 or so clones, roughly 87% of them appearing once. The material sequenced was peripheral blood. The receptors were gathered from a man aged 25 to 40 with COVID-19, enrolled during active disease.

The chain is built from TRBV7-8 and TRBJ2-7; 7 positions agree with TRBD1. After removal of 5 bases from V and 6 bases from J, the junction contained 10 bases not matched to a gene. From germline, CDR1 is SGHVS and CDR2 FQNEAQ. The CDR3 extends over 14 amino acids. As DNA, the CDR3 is TGTGCCAGCAGCCCCCCCGGGACAGTGTTCGAGCAGTACTTC. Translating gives CASSPPGTVFEQYF.

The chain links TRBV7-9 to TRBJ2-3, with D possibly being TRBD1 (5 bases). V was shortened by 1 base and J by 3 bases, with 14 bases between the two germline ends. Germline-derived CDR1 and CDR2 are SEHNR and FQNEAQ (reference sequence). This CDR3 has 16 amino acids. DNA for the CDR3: TGTGCCAGCAGCTTAGAGCGTCAGGGAAGGACAGATACGCAGTATTTT. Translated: CASSLERQGRTDTQYF.